This note documents a single T cell receptor beta chain sequence. Each cultured sample aimed for 60,000 or so T cell genomes at survey depth. Clones were sequenced by immunoSEQ multiplex PCR, and TCRdb holds only the in-frame ones, with some missing. The sample includes under 5,000 clones, 76% seen only once; the top ten take roughly 20%. After approximately two weeks, CD4+ cells were restimulated 20 to 25 h with the same allogeneic DPB1. Retrovirally transduced HeLa cells with HLA-DPA1/DPB1, HLA-DM, invariant chain and CD80 served as stimulators. The sample comes from a study of T cell repertoires and HLA-DP antigens. Study observations and caveats: Against one allele, clones undetected before culture averaged approximately 39%; against the other, roughly 51%. Antigen presentation used HeLa cells, with total CD4+ cells responding.

V lost 0 bases, J lost 0 bases, and 12 bases lay in between. The CDR3 is made up of 17 amino acids. Germline V CDR1 and CDR2: SGHVS, FNYEAQ. This TCR was sampled from a woman between 18 and 30 years old in good health and CMV-seronegative. This chain connects TRBV7-6 to TRBJ2-1; D gene uncertain. Source material: CD137- CD4+ T cells from cultured PBMCs. The CDR3 here is CASSLALSPASYNEQFF. For the CDR3, the DNA is TGTGCCAGCAGCTTAGCGCTTTCCCCTGCCTCCTACAATGAGCAGTTCTTC.